This paragraph reports one TCR beta chain. No antigen is known for it. This table comes from immunoSEQ multiplex PCR, and its TCRdb copy is limited to in-frame clones, with some not included. The sample includes fewer than 20,000 clones, around 70% of them seen just once. This sample was taken from a study of OX40 agonist ivuxolimab in advanced cancers. Study background: Hepatocellular carcinoma, melanoma, renal cell or head and neck cancer occurred in dose-escalation patients.

This CDR3 spans 14 amino acids. With V trimmed by 5 bases and J by 4 bases, 4 bases remained unmatched. The germline V gene encodes CDR1 MDHEN and CDR2 SYDVKM. Study-wide findings and caveats: Low normalized T-cell clonal expansion also characterized some of the nonresponders. Expanded peripheral T cells had an undetermined antigen specificity. CD8+ T cells showed, on average, more clonal expansion than CD4+ cells.

This sequence originates from an adult with an advanced solid tumor such as melanoma, head and neck, liver or kidney cancer. The sequenced sample was CD4+ or CD8+ T cells sorted from blood, obtained in a trial of the OX40 agonist ivuxolimab. V gene TRBV28 combines with J gene TRBJ1-1; 10 positions match TRBD1. In DNA form, the CDR3 reads TGTGCCAGCAGTAGGACAGGGGGGAGCACTGAAGCTTTCTTT. This encodes CASSRTGGSTEAFF.